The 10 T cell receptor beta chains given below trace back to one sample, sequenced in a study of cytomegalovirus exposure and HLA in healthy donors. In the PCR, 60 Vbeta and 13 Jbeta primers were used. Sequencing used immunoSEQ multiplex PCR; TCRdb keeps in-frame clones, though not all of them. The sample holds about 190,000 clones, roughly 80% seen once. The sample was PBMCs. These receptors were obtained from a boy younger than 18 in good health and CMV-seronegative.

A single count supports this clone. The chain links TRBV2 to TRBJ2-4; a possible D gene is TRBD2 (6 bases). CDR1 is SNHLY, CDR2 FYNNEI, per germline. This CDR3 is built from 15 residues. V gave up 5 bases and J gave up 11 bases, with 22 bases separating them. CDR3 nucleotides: TGTGCCAGCAGTTTACCGGGACTCCTCCGGCTCGTTCAGTACTTC. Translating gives CASSLPGLLRLVQYF.

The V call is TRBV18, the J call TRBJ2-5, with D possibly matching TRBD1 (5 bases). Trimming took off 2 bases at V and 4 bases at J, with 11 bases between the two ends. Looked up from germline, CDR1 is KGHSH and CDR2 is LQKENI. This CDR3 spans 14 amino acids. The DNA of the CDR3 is TGTGCCAGCTCACCAGGGGCAGCATTAGAGACCCAGTACTTC. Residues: CASSPGAALETQYF. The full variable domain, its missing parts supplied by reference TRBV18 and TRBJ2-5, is NAGVMQNPRHLVRRRGQEARLRCSPMKGHSHVYWYRQLPEEGLKFMVYLQKENIIDESGMPKERFSAEFPKEGPSILRIQQVVRGDSAAYFCASSPGAALETQYFGPGTRLLVL.

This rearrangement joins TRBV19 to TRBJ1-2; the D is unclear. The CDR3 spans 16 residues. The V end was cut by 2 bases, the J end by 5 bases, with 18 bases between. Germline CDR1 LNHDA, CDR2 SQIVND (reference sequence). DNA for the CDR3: TGTGCCAGTAGTATACCCGAGGGCCTGGAGGGTTATGGCTACACCTTC. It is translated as CASSIPEGLEGYGYTF.

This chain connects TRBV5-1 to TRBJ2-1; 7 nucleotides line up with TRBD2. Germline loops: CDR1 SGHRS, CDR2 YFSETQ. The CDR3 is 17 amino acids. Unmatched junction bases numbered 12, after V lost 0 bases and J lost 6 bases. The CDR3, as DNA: TGCGCCAGCAGCTTGGCTATCGGGGGGAGGTTTTCCAATGAGCAGTTCTTC. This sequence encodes CASSLAIGGRFSNEQFF.

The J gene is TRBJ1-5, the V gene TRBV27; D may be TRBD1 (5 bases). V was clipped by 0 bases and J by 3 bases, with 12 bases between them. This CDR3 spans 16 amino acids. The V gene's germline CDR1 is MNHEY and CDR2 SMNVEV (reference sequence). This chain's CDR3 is CASSLSGGTVNQPQHF. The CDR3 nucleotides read TGTGCCAGCAGTTTATCGGGGGGGACCGTCAATCAGCCCCAGCATTTT.

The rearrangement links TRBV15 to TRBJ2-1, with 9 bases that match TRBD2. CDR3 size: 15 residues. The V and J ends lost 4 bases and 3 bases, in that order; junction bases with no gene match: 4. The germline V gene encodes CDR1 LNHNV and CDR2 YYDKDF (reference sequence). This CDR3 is CATSTLAGNYNEQFF. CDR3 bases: TGTGCCACCAGCACCCTAGCGGGAAACTACAATGAGCAGTTCTTC.

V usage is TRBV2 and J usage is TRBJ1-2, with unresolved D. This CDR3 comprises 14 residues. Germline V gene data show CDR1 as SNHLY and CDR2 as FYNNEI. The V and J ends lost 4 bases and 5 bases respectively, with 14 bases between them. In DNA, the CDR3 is TGTGCCAGCAGTGTAGCACGAGATTCGTATGGCTACACCTTC. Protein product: CASSVARDSYGYTF.

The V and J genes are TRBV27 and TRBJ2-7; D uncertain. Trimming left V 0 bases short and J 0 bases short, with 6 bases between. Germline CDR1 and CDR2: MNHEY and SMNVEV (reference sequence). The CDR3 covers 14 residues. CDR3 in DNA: TGTGCCAGCAGTTTATCGGGCAACTCCTACGAGCAGTACTTC. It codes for CASSLSGNSYEQYF.

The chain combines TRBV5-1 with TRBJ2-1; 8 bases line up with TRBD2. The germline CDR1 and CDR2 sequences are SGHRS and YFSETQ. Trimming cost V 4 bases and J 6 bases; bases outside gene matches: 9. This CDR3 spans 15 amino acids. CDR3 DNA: TGCGCCAGCAGCGCAGTACTAGCGGCATTCAATGAGCAGTTCTTC. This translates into CASSAVLAAFNEQFF.

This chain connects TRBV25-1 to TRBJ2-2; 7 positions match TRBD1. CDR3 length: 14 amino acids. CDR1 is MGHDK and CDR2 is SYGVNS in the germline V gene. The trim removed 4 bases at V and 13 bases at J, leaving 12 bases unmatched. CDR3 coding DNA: TGTGCCAGCAGTGGAGACTTGACAGGGCAGGGGCTGTTTTTT. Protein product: CASSGDLTGQGLFF. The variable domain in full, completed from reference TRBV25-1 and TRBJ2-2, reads EADIYQTPRYLVIGTGKKITLECSQTMGHDKMYWYQQDPGMELHLIHYSYGVNSTEKGDLSSESTVSRIRTEHFPLTLESARPSHTSQYLCASSGDLTGQGLFFGEGSRLTVL.